This entry lists 21 T cell receptor beta chains sequenced from one sample in a study of regulatory T cells in long-lasting Graves disease. Time point of the sample: persistent/refractory GD, antithyroid drugs over 5 years with positive TRAb. PBMC-extracted RNA yielded the TCR library. Building the TCR beta libraries relied on iRepertoire HTBI primers, and CDR3 regions underwent Arm-PCR. One entry per CDR3 protein results from TCRdb running MiXCR on the multiplex PCR reads. The sample holds approximately 470,000 distinct CDR3 sequences, around 21% seen once. The sample consisted of peripheral blood mononuclear cells (PBMCs), taken when the disease was refractory, from a patient treated with antithyroid drugs. The receptors originated from a female donor with Graves disease.

This clonotype occurred many times. CDR3 region: CASSPQLDWSEGETQYF. In nucleotides, the CDR3 is TGTGCCAGCAGTCCTCAACTTGACTGGAGCGAGGGAGAGACCCAGTACTTC. The rearrangement links TRBV28 to TRBJ2-5; D is perhaps TRBD2 (5 bases). The CDR3 sequence is 17 residues long. The germline V gene encodes CDR1 MDHEN and CDR2 SYDVKM. Trimming left V 5 bases short and J 4 bases short, with 23 bases between.

This clonotype has a count of ten or more. The V gene is TRBV2, the J gene TRBJ2-2; D is uncertain. V was cut by 6 bases and J by 7 bases, with 9 bases left in between. Germline V lookup: CDR1 SNHLY, CDR2 FYNNEI. The CDR3 extends over 12 amino acids. The CDR3 region is CASSLRIGELFF. CDR3 bases: TGTGCCAGCAGCCTTAGGATCGGGGAGCTGTTTTTT.

This clonotype has a count of ten or more. The rearrangement links TRBV28 to TRBJ1-1; TRBD1 might be the D (6 bases). CDR3 length: 14 amino acids. CDR1 and CDR2 from the germline V gene are MDHEN and SYDVKM. V was pared by 5 bases and J by 1 base, with 11 bases between. The CDR3 protein is CASSNRGQNTEAFF. The CDR3 DNA reads TGTGCCAGCAGTAACCGGGGGCAGAACACTGAAGCTTTCTTT.

This clonotype was found a few times. The chain joins TRBV4-1 to TRBJ2-2; D possibly corresponds to TRBD1 (6 bases). This CDR3 is built from 14 residues. Germline CDR1 and CDR2: MGHRA and YSYEKL. V was trimmed by 6 bases and J by 7 bases, leaving 15 bases between them. CDR3 residues: CASSPRQGLGELFF. The CDR3 DNA reads TGCGCCAGCAGTCCAAGGCAGGGGCTCGGGGAGCTGTTTTTT.

This clonotype was observed many times. The gene calls are TRBV6-1 and TRBJ2-7; D is perhaps TRBD1 or TRBD2 (5 bases each). The germline V gene has CDR1 MNHNS and CDR2 SASEGT. The V and J ends lost 5 bases and 1 base respectively, with 15 bases between them. The CDR3 has 15 residues. The DNA for the CDR3 is TGTGCCAGCAGTATCGGGACCGACCCGTCCTACGAGCAGTACTTC. Amino acids: CASSIGTDPSYEQYF.

Ten or more counts support this clonotype. The V call is TRBV6-2 or TRBV6-3, the J call TRBJ2-5; D gene unclear. Trimming stripped 2 bases from V and 1 base from J, with 8 bases between. This CDR3 region has 14 residues. Germline CDR1 MNHEY, CDR2 SVGEGT. This CDR3 reads CASSYRRPQETQYF. DNA of the CDR3: TGTGCCAGCAGTTACCGGCGGCCCCAAGAGACCCAGTACTTC.

This clonotype was seen a handful of times. Here the CDR3 reads CASSPQGGLEQYF. CDR3 bases: TGTGCCAGTAGTCCACAGGGGGGGTTGGAGCAGTACTTC. V is TRBV19 and J is TRBJ2-7; D perhaps matches TRBD1 (8 bases). The CDR3 totals 13 residues. Germline lookup yields CDR1 LNHDA and CDR2 SQIVND (reference sequence). Trimming left V 5 bases short and J 7 bases short, with 15 bases between.

This clonotype appeared many times. The V gene is TRBV28, the J gene TRBJ2-7; TRBD2 matches at 14 bases. Germline values: CDR1 MDHEN, CDR2 SYDVKM. CDR3 length: 14 amino acids. V trimming: 8 bases; J trimming: 5 bases; junction bases outside the gene matches: 5. The CDR3 loop reads CASLGLAGGHEQYF. CDR3 bases: TGTGCCAGCCTAGGACTAGCGGGAGGCCACGAGCAGTACTTC.

A word on this clonotype: Being one base from a much bigger clone, this may be a read error. The chain combines TRBV6-1 with TRBJ1-2, with 7 bases lining up with TRBD1. CDR1 is MNHNS, CDR2 SASEGT, per germline. The CDR3 consists of 15 residues. This chain's CDR3 is CASSELGTVNYDYTF. Here the CDR3 DNA reads TGTGCCAGCAGTGAATTGGGGACAGTTAACTATGACTACACCTTC.

This clonotype was observed a few times. Being one base from a much bigger clone, this may be a read error. The chain carries TRBV12-3 or TRBV12-4 and TRBJ2-2; D may correspond to TRBD1 or TRBD2 (7 bases each). Trimming removed 8 bases at V and 4 bases at J, with 20 bases between. CDR3 length: 16 residues. CDR3 protein: CASDQGGRPLTGELFF. In DNA form, the CDR3 reads TGTGCCAGCGATCAGGGGGGGAGGCCCCTCACCGGGGAGCTGTTTTTT.

The chain uses TRBV12-5 and TRBJ1-2, with D perhaps matching TRBD1 (6 bases). CDR3 length: 13 amino acids. V lost 1 base and J lost 5, with 8 bases in between. From germline, CDR1 is LGHNT and CDR2 FRNRAP. The CDR3 loop reads CASGLETGYGYTF. Written as DNA, the CDR3 is TGTGCTAGTGGTTTGGAAACAGGGTATGGCTACACCTTC.

This clonotype was recorded many times. This chain connects TRBV2 to TRBJ2-5, with 7 nucleotides matching TRBD2. From germline, CDR1 is SNHLY and CDR2 FYNNEI. CDR3 length: 16 amino acids. V trimming: 7 bases; J trimming: 4 bases; junction bases outside the gene matches: 15. The CDR3 DNA reads as TGTGCCAGCAAGAGAAATAGCGGGCCCCCCACAGAGACCCAGTACTTC. It yields the protein CASKRNSGPPTETQYF.

This clonotype occurred many times. The chain joins TRBV5-6 to TRBJ1-4; D gene ambiguous. The germline V gene has CDR1 SGHDT and CDR2 YYEEEE. The CDR3 contains 13 residues. The V gene lost 4 bases and the J gene lost 11 bases, with 15 bases spanning the gap. The CDR3 loop is CASSGGPTQKLFF. In DNA form, the CDR3 reads TGTGCCAGCAGCGGAGGACCAACACAGAAACTGTTTTTT.

In this sample, this clonotype turned up a few times. The J gene is TRBJ2-1, the V gene TRBV5-1, with unresolved D. With 6 bases removed from V and 9 bases from J, the gap between germline ends came to 22 bases. Germline CDR1 and CDR2: SGHRS and YFSETQ. The CDR3 spans 15 residues. As DNA, the CDR3 is TGCGCCAGCAACCCCGGTGAGCAGTTTGGCGGTGAGCAGTTCTTC. Amino acids: CASNPGEQFGGEQFF.

The table lists this clonotype with many counts. V is TRBV11-2 and J is TRBJ2-7, with 7 bases that match TRBD2. The germline CDR1 and CDR2 sequences are SGHAT and FQNNGV. The CDR3 contains 14 residues. J gave up 7 bases and V 4 bases, and 10 bases lay outside the gene matches. The chain's CDR3 is CASSSEMGGLEQYF. The CDR3 coding sequence is TGTGCCAGCAGCTCCGAAATGGGGGGACTAGAGCAGTACTTC. Full variable domain (remainder filled in from reference TRBV11-2 and TRBJ2-7): EAGVAQSPRYKIIEKRQSVAFWCNPISGHATLYWYQQILGQGPKLLIQFQNNGVVDDSQLPKDRFSAERLKGVDSTLKIQPAKLEDSAVYLCASSSEMGGLEQYFGPGTRLTVT.

This clonotype is a singleton in its sample. The chain employs TRBV7-3 and TRBJ2-1, with D perhaps TRBD2 (6 bases). V shed 5 bases and J shed 5 bases, with 13 bases lying between them. CDR1 is SGHTA and CDR2 is FQGTGA in the germline V gene. This CDR3 has 14 amino acids. The CDR3: CASSQGTRDNEQFF. The CDR3 DNA sequence: TGTGCCAGCAGCCAAGGGACTCGGGACAATGAGCAGTTCTTC.

The table lists this clonotype with many counts. This rearrangement joins TRBV5-1 to TRBJ2-2; D ambiguous. Germline CDR1 is SGHRS and CDR2 is YFSETQ. This CDR3 contains 13 residues. V gave up 7 bases and J gave up 4 bases, with 11 bases separating them. The CDR3 coding sequence is TGCGCCAGCTTTTGGGGTGGCACCGGGGAGCTGTTTTTT. Its translation is CASFWGGTGELFF.

This rearrangement joins TRBV20-1 to TRBJ2-7, with 7 positions matching TRBD1. The CDR3 totals 14 residues. V lost 3 bases to trimming and J lost 4 bases; unmatched junction nucleotides: 9. Germline V lookup: CDR1 DFQATT, CDR2 SNEGSKA (reference sequence). The DNA of the CDR3 is TGCAGTGCTAGCCCCGGGACAGTTCCTTACGAGCAGTACTTC. It encodes CSASPGTVPYEQYF.

The chain joins TRBV19 to TRBJ2-3; 9 nucleotides align to TRBD1. CDR1 is LNHDA, CDR2 SQIVND, per germline (reference sequence). CDR3 size: 13 residues. The trim removed 4 bases at V and 8 bases at J, leaving 4 bases unmatched. The CDR3 region is CASSRDRVGTQYF. CDR3 DNA sequence: TGTGCCAGTAGTAGGGACAGGGTGGGTACGCAGTATTTT. The entire variable domain, with the rest obtained from reference TRBV19 and TRBJ2-3, is as follows: DGGITQSPKYLFRKEGQNVTLSCEQNLNHDAMYWYRQDPGQGLRLIYYSQIVNDFQKGDIAEGYSVSREKKESFPLTVTSAQKNPTAFYLCASSRDRVGTQYFGPGTRLTVL.

As to this clonotype: This may arise from a read error, as a much more abundant clone is one base away. V gene TRBV7-8 combines with J gene TRBJ2-5, with D possibly being TRBD2 (5 bases). The V end lost 5 bases, the J end lost 7 bases, and 14 bases lay between the germline ends. The V gene's germline CDR1 is SGHVS and CDR2 FQNEAQ. The CDR3 consists of 13 residues. This chain's CDR3 is CASSAAPGGTQYF. Here the CDR3 DNA reads TGTGCCAGCAGCGCTGCACCCGGAGGGACCCAGTACTTC.

This clonotype occurred many times. The chain has TRBV28 and TRBJ2-4, with TRBD1 as a possible D gene (7 bases). Germline V CDR1 and CDR2: MDHEN, SYDVKM. Trimming took off 4 bases at V and 9 bases at J, with 13 bases between the two ends. The CDR3 has 13 amino acids. The CDR3: CASSSRQGGIQYF. For the CDR3, the DNA is TGTGCCAGCAGTTCCAGACAGGGAGGCATTCAGTACTTC.